A selection of T cell receptor beta chains follows, all from one sample in a study of blood T cell repertoires in COVID-19. Generated by immunoSEQ multiplex PCR, the TCRdb table keeps only in-frame clones and is missing some. This table has a few hundred thousand clones, 87% appearing once. The sequencing sample was made of peripheral blood. Receptor source: a woman between 25 and 40 years old with COVID-19, enrolled during active disease. Each CDR3 is given with its conserved first and last residue. The D gene is left open where the match is weak. Rows give clone size only sometimes, using once, few, many, or a class for an expanded clone.

TRBJ2-5 TRBV18 . . TGTGCCAGCTCACCCTTGGGGGCAGAGACCCAGTACTTC CASSPLGAETQYF
TRBJ2-3 TRBV4-3 once . TGCGCCAGCAGCCAAGGCCCAGCGAGCACAGATACGCAGTATTTT CASSQGPASTDTQYF
TRBJ2-3 TRBV19 once . TGTGCCAGTACCCTCCAGGGGCCCACAGATACGCAGTATTTT CASTLQGPTDTQYF
TRBJ2-3 TRBV7-9 . TRBD2 TGTGCCAGCAGCATCCCGGGGGCTAGCGGGCGCACAGATACGCAGTATTTT CASSIPGASGRTDTQYF
TRBJ2-7 TRBV2 . TRBD1 TGTGCCAGCACTGAGGACAGGGCCAGAGACGAGCAGTACTTC CASTEDRARDEQYF
TRBJ2-1 TRBV7-9 . . TGTGCCAGCAGCTCCTCGAATGAGCAGTTCTTC CASSSSNEQFF
TRBJ2-2 TRBV28 . . TGTGCCAGCAGTTTAACGGGGATCGCCGGGGAGCTGTTTTTT CASSLTGIAGELFF
TRBJ1-1 TRBV21-1 . . TGTGCCAGCAGCAAAGCCCCGGACAGGAGCATGAACACTGAAGCTTTCTTT CASSKAPDRSMNTEAFF
TRBJ2-5 TRBV10-3 . . TGTGCCACCACGGACAGCCAAGAGACCCAGTACTTC CATTDSQETQYF
TRBJ2-1 TRBV6-5 . TRBD2 TGTGCCAGCAGTTACCACGCCGGGACTAGCATCAATGAGCAGTTCTTC CASSYHAGTSINEQFF